The rows below give T cell receptor beta chains drawn from one sample of a study of cytomegalovirus exposure and HLA in healthy donors. Repertoires were generated with immunoSEQ multiplex PCR, while TCRdb's copy carries only in-frame clones and drops some. In the table there are 160,000 or so clones, approximately 88% of which are singletons. The material sequenced was PBMCs. The receptor set was obtained from a woman aged 25 to 39 in good health and CMV-seronegative. Both conserved end residues are part of each CDR3. The D gene is left open where the match is weak. The size of a clone is reported for some rows only, either as once, few or many, or as a class for expanded clones.

j_gene: TRBJ2-7; v_gene: TRBV29-1; d_gene: NA; abundance: once; CDR3aa: CSVVTPQSTYEQYF; CDR3nt: TGCAGCGTCGTCACCCCACAGAGTACCTACGAGCAGTACTTC
j_gene: TRBJ1-5; v_gene: TRBV7-9; d_gene: NA; abundance: NA; CDR3aa: CASSLVTRAEDQPQHF; CDR3nt: TGTGCCAGCAGCTTAGTCACTAGGGCCGAGGATCAGCCCCAGCATTTT
j_gene: TRBJ1-6; v_gene: TRBV4-3; d_gene: NA; abundance: NA; CDR3aa: CASSQDPGGSSYNSPLHF; CDR3nt: TGCGCCAGCAGCCAAGACCCGGGGGGGAGCTCCTATAATTCACCCCTCCACTTT
j_gene: TRBJ2-1; v_gene: TRBV14; d_gene: NA; abundance: NA; CDR3aa: CASSQEGGGLYNEQFF; CDR3nt: TGTGCCAGCAGCCAAGAGGGCGGGGGCCTATACAATGAGCAGTTCTTC
j_gene: TRBJ1-2; v_gene: TRBV5-1; d_gene: NA; abundance: NA; CDR3aa: CASSLHPGILYGYTF; CDR3nt: TGCGCCAGCAGCCTACACCCAGGGATCTTATATGGCTACACCTTC
j_gene: TRBJ2-5; v_gene: TRBV5-1; d_gene: TRBD2; abundance: NA; CDR3aa: CASSLSGLGGETQYF; CDR3nt: TGCGCCAGCAGCTTGTCGGGACTAGGAGGGGAGACCCAGTACTTC
j_gene: TRBJ1-1; v_gene: TRBV4-3; d_gene: NA; abundance: few; CDR3aa: CASSQDFIRGTEAFF; CDR3nt: TGCGCCAGCAGCCAAGATTTCATCCGGGGGACTGAAGCTTTCTTT
j_gene: TRBJ2-7; v_gene: TRBV19; d_gene: TRBD1; abundance: NA; CDR3aa: CATTVGTGHYEQYF; CDR3nt: TGTGCCACCACGGTAGGGACAGGGCACTACGAGCAGTACTTC
j_gene: TRBJ1-5; v_gene: TRBV19; d_gene: NA; abundance: NA; CDR3aa: CASLEGSNQPQHF; CDR3nt: TGTGCCAGTCTGGAGGGGAGCAATCAGCCCCAGCATTTT
j_gene: TRBJ2-7; v_gene: TRBV2; d_gene: NA; abundance: few; CDR3aa: CASSKDYSYEQYF; CDR3nt: TGTGCCAGCAGTAAGGACTATTCCTACGAGCAGTACTTC
j_gene: TRBJ2-7; v_gene: TRBV2; d_gene: TRBD2; abundance: NA; CDR3aa: CASRVLAGGSYEQYF; CDR3nt: TGTGCCAGCAGAGTGCTAGCGGGGGGCTCCTACGAGCAGTACTTC
j_gene: TRBJ2-5; v_gene: TRBV5-1; d_gene: NA; abundance: NA; CDR3aa: CASTLQAGMQETQYF; CDR3nt: TGCGCCAGCACTTTACAGGCGGGGATGCAAGAGACCCAGTACTTC
j_gene: TRBJ2-1; v_gene: TRBV5-6; d_gene: NA; abundance: NA; CDR3aa: CASSSPGGTHNEQFF; CDR3nt: TGTGCCAGCAGCTCCCCAGGAGGTACCCACAATGAGCAGTTCTTC
j_gene: TRBJ2-1; v_gene: TRBV7-6; d_gene: NA; abundance: few; CDR3aa: CASSSDSLGEQFF; CDR3nt: TGTGCCAGCAGCTCTGACTCCCTTGGGGAGCAGTTCTTC
j_gene: TRBJ2-1; v_gene: TRBV27; d_gene: NA; abundance: NA; CDR3aa: CASSPVRFAASYNEQFF; CDR3nt: TGTGCCAGCAGTCCAGTGAGGTTTGCAGCTTCCTACAATGAGCAGTTCTTC
j_gene: TRBJ2-1; v_gene: TRBV7-3; d_gene: TRBD2; abundance: NA; CDR3aa: CASSLRLAGGPGDEQFF; CDR3nt: TGTGCCAGCAGTTTAAGACTAGCGGGAGGGCCTGGGGATGAGCAGTTCTTC